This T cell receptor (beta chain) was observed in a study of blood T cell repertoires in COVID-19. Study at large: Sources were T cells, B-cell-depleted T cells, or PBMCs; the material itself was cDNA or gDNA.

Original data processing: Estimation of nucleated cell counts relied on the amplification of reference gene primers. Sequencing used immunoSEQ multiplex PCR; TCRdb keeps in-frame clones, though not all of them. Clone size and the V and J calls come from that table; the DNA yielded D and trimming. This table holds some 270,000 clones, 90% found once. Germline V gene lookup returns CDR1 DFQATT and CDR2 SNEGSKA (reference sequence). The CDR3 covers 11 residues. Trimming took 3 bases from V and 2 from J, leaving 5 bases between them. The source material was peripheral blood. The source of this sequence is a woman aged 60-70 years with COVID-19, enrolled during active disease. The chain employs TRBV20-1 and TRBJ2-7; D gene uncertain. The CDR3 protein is CSARGAYEQYF. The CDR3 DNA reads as TGCAGTGCTAGGGGCGCCTACGAGCAGTACTTC.